This record looks at one TCR beta chain sequence and its context. This sample is drawn from a study of blood T cell repertoires in COVID-19. Sequenced by immunoSEQ multiplex PCR; TCRdb stores in-frame clones only, minus some. The table shows approximately 82,000 clones, with roughly four fifths occurring only once. This CDR3 has 16 amino acids. The V gene end was trimmed by 4 bases and the J gene end by 4 bases; junction bases not matched to a gene: 8. CDR1 and CDR2 (germline): SGHKS, YYEKEE (reference sequence). The chain carries TRBV5-5 and TRBJ2-6; 7 bases map to TRBD1. The sequencing input was peripheral blood. The sequence was collected from a human donor in a cohort sampled during active COVID-19. CDR3 protein: CASSLTGLSGANVLTF. In DNA form, the CDR3 reads TGTGCCAGCAGCCTGACAGGGTTGAGCGGGGCCAACGTCCTGACTTTC.